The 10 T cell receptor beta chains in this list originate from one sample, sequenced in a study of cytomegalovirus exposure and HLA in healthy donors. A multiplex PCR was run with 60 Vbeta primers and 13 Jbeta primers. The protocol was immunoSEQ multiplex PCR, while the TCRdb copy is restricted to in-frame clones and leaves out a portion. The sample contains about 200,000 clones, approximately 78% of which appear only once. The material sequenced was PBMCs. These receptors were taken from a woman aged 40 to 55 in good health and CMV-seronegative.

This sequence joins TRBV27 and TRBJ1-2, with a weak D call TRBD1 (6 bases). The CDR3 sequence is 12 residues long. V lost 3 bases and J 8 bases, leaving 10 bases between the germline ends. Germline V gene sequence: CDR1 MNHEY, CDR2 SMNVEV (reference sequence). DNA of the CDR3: TGTGCCAGCAGTTTCAGGGGCAACGGCTACACCTTC. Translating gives CASSFRGNGYTF.

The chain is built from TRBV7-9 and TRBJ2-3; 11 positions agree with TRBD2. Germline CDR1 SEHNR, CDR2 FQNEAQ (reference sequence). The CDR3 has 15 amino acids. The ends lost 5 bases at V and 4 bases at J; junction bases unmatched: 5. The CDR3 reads CASSLSGRASDTQYF. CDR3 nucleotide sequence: TGTGCCAGCAGCCTTAGCGGGAGGGCCTCAGATACGCAGTATTTT. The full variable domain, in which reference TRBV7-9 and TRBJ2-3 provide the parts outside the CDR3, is DTGVSQNPRHKITKRGQNVTFRCDPISEHNRLYWYRQTLGQGPEFLTYFQNEAQLEKSRLLSDRFSAERPKGSFSTLEIQRTEQGDSAMYLCASSLSGRASDTQYFGPGTRLTVL.

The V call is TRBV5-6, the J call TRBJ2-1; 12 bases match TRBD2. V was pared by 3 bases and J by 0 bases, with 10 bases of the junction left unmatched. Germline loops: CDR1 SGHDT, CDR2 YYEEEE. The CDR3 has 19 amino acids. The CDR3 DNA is TGTGCCAGCAGCTGGAGGACTAGCGGGATAGATGGCTCCTACAATGAGCAGTTCTTC. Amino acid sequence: CASSWRTSGIDGSYNEQFF.

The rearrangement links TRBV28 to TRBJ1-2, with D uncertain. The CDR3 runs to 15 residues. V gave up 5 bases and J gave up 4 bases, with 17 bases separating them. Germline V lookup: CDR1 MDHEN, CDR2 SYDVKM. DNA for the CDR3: TGTGCCAGCAGTCTACCCACCGGGGATGGCTATGGCTACACCTTC. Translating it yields CASSLPTGDGYGYTF.

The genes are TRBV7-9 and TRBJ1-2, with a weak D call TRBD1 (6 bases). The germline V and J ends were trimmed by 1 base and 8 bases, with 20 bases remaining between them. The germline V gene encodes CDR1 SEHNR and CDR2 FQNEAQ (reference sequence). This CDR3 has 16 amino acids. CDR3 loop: CASSLVPDGTGLGYTF. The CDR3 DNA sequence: TGTGCCAGCAGCTTAGTGCCCGACGGAACAGGGCTCGGCTACACCTTC.

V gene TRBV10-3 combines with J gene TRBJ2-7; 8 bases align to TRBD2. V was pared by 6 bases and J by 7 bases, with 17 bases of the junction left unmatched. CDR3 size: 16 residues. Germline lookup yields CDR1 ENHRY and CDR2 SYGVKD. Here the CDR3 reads CAISPGGGRTRGEQYF. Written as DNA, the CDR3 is TGTGCCATCAGCCCCGGGGGGGGGAGGACTAGGGGTGAGCAGTACTTC.

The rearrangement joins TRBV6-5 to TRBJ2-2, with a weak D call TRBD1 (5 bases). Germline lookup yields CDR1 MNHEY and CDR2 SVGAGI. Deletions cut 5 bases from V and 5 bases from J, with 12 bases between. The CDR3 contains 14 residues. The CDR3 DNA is TGTGCCAGCAGTCTATCCAGGGATACCGGGGAGCTGTTTTTT. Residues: CASSLSRDTGELFF.

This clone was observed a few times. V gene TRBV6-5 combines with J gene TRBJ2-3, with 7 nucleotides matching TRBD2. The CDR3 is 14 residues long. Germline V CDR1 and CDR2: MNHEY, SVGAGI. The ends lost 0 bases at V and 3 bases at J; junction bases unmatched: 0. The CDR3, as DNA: TGTGCCAGCAGTTACTCGGGAGGGACAGATACGCAGTATTTT. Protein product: CASSYSGGTDTQYF.

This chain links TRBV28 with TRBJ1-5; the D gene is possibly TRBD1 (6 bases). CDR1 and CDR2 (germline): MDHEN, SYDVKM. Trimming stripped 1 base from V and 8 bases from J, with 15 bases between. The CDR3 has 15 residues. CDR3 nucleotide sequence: TGTGCCAGCAGTTTATCCAGGGGCCTTATAGAGCCCCAGCATTTT. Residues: CASSLSRGLIEPQHF. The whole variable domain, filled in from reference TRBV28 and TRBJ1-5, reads DVKVTQSSRYLVKRTGEKVFLECVQDMDHENMFWYRQDPGLGLRLIYFSYDVKMKEKGDIPEGYSVSREKKERFSLILESASTNQTSMYLCASSLSRGLIEPQHFGDGTRLSIL.

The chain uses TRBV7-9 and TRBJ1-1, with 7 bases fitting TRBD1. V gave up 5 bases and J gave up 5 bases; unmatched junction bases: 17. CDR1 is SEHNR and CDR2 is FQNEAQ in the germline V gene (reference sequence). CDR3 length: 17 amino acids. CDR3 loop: CASSATLYLTGRTEAFF. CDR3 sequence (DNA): TGTGCCAGCAGCGCGACGCTTTACTTGACAGGGAGGACTGAAGCTTTCTTT. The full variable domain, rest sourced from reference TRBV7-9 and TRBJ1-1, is DTGVSQNPRHKITKRGQNVTFRCDPISEHNRLYWYRQTLGQGPEFLTYFQNEAQLEKSRLLSDRFSAERPKGSFSTLEIQRTEQGDSAMYLCASSATLYLTGRTEAFFGQGTRLTVV.